Presented here are 19 T cell receptor beta chains from one specimen sequenced in a study of shared clonotypes between healthy human individuals. Method: immunoSEQ multiplex PCR; TCRdb's copy keeps in-frame clones and lacks some. The table shows 1,500,000 or so clones, with more than 95% occurring only once. What was sequenced was naive CD4+ T cells sorted from blood. The sample's subset: CD45RA+ positively selected. The receptors here all came from a man aged 25 to 40 in good health.

Of note for this clone: A read error may account for a junction end that differs from germline. The chain recombines TRBV5-4 with TRBJ1-1; 8 nucleotides agree with TRBD1. Germline CDR1 and CDR2: SGHNT and YYREEE (reference sequence). This CDR3 has 14 residues. Here the CDR3 DNA reads TGTGCCAGCAGCCCGGGACAGGTGAATACTGAAGCTTTCTTT. It codes for CASSPGQVNTEAFF.

This rearrangement joins TRBV4-1 to TRBJ2-2; D is uncertain. V was cut by 1 base and J by 5 bases, with 11 bases left in between. Germline CDR1 reads MGHRA; CDR2 reads YSYEKL. This CDR3 spans 15 amino acids. CDR3 sequence (DNA): TGCGCCAGCAGCCAAGCCCGGTGGATAACCGGGGAGCTGTTTTTT. It codes for CASSQARWITGELFF.

This clone showed up just once. The chain combines TRBV2 with TRBJ2-3; 8 bases line up with TRBD2. Losses at the gene ends were 6 bases for V and 3 bases for J; bases not matched to a gene: 17. The CDR3 loop spans 18 amino acids. Looked up from germline, CDR1 is SNHLY and CDR2 is FYNNEI. This CDR3 is CASSGYLAGGPSTDTQYF. CDR3 in DNA: TGTGCCAGCAGCGGATATTTGGCGGGGGGACCTTCGACAGATACGCAGTATTTT. Filled out from reference TRBV2 and TRBJ2-3, the complete variable domain reads EPEVTQTPSHQVTQMGQEVILRCVPISNHLYFYWYRQILGQKVEFLVSFYNNEISEKSEIFDDQFSVERPDGSNFTLKIRSTKLEDSAMYFCASSGYLAGGPSTDTQYFGPGTRLTVL.

The V call is TRBV5-6, the J call TRBJ1-1; 7 positions match TRBD1. The J segment lost 4 bases and the V segment lost 4 bases, leaving 4 bases of the junction unmatched. Germline-derived CDR1 and CDR2 are SGHDT and YYEEEE. This CDR3 region has 13 residues. In DNA form, the CDR3 reads TGTGCCAGCAGCCAATCAGGGGGCACTGAAGCTTTCTTT. This encodes CASSQSGGTEAFF.

The V gene is TRBV6-5, the J gene TRBJ1-1; possibly TRBD1 for D (6 bases). V was clipped by 6 bases and J by 0 bases, with 14 bases between them. The CDR3 loop spans 15 amino acids. Germline V CDR1 and CDR2: MNHEY, SVGAGI. The CDR3 DNA is TGTGCCAGCAGCCAGGGACATCAGGTGAACACTGAAGCTTTCTTT. It encodes CASSQGHQVNTEAFF.

The CDR3 coding sequence is TGCGCCAGCAGCTTGGTTCCGATCCAAGAGACCCAGTACTTC. It is translated as CASSLVPIQETQYF. The J gene is TRBJ2-5, the V gene TRBV5-1; D is unresolved. CDR1 and CDR2 from the germline V gene are SGHRS and YFSETQ. This CDR3 has 14 amino acids. The germline V and J ends were trimmed by 0 bases and 1 base, with 7 bases remaining between them.

V gene TRBV6-5 combines with J gene TRBJ2-3, with 7 bases that match TRBD2. There are 15 residues in the CDR3. Trimming removed 2 bases from V and 2 bases from J; junction bases left unmatched: 4. CDR1 and CDR2 (germline): MNHEY, SVGAGI. The CDR3 coding sequence is TGTGCCAGCAGTTACGCGGGAGTCAACACAGATACGCAGTATTTT. Its protein is CASSYAGVNTDTQYF.

The J gene is TRBJ1-1, the V gene TRBV14; D is unclear. In germline, CDR1 is SGHDN, CDR2 FVKESK. Trimming removed 5 bases from V and 0 bases from J, with 7 bases in between. CDR3 size: 13 residues. The CDR3 loop is CASSWGLNTEAFF. The DNA of the CDR3 is TGTGCCAGCAGCTGGGGTTTGAACACTGAAGCTTTCTTT. The full variable domain, completed using reference TRBV14 and TRBJ1-1, is EAGVTQFPSHSVIEKGQTVTLRCDPISGHDNLYWYRRVMGKEIKFLLHFVKESKQDESGMPNNRFLAERTGGTYSTLKVQPAELEDSGVYFCASSWGLNTEAFFGQGTRLTVV.

The rearrangement uses TRBV7-9 and TRBJ1-1, with D unresolved. The CDR3 covers 18 residues. Trimming removed 0 bases from V and 0 bases from J, with 17 bases in between. Germline-derived CDR1 and CDR2 are SEHNR and FQNEAQ (reference sequence). This chain's CDR3 is CASSLAKGAVEMNTEAFF. CDR3 sequence (DNA): TGTGCCAGCAGCTTAGCAAAGGGCGCGGTGGAAATGAACACTGAAGCTTTCTTT.

The V call is TRBV6-5, the J call TRBJ1-1, with TRBD1 matching 9 bases. The germline V gene has CDR1 MNHEY and CDR2 SVGAGI. V dropped 6 bases and J dropped 10; count of bases not matched to a gene: 9. The CDR3 extends over 13 amino acids. In DNA form, the CDR3 reads TGTGCCAGCAGCGCTCCGGGACAGGGAGTAGCTTTCTTT. It codes for CASSAPGQGVAFF.

This clone was seen just once. CDR3 amino acids: CATGNRAYGYTF. The CDR3 DNA reads as TGTGCCACCGGGAACAGGGCCTATGGCTACACCTTC. The chain combines TRBV6-5 with TRBJ1-2, with D possibly being TRBD1 (6 bases). V lost 10 bases and J 4 bases, leaving 13 bases between the germline ends. The CDR3 covers 12 residues. Germline lookup yields CDR1 MNHEY and CDR2 SVGAGI.

For this clone: At the DNA level, this CDR3 is encoded by other sequences in the same sample as well. The J gene is TRBJ2-7, the V gene TRBV6-1; D ambiguous. Germline V gives CDR1 MNHNS, CDR2 SASEGT. CDR3 length: 13 residues. V was pared by 6 bases and J by 0 bases, with 9 bases between. CDR3: CASRGGSSYEQYF. The CDR3 nucleotides read TGTGCCAGCAGGGGCGGCAGCTCCTACGAGCAGTACTTC.

The chain uses TRBV5-1 and TRBJ2-7; TRBD2 aligns across 12 bases. The V gene end was trimmed by 4 bases and the J gene end by 6 bases; junction bases not matched to a gene: 8. Germline CDR1 SGHRS, CDR2 YFSETQ. CDR3 length: 15 amino acids. CDR3 amino acids: CASSDSSGRGGEQYF. The DNA for the CDR3 is TGCGCCAGCAGCGATTCTAGCGGGAGGGGCGGCGAGCAGTACTTC.

The gene calls are TRBV6-1 and TRBJ2-2, with no clear D. The CDR3 runs to 15 residues. Trimming removed 3 bases from V and 0 bases from J, with 8 bases in between. Germline V CDR1 and CDR2: MNHNS, SASEGT. CDR3 sequence (DNA): TGTGCCAGCAGTGAGATGGCTACGAACACCGGGGAGCTGTTTTTT. Protein product: CASSEMATNTGELFF.

This clone was seen a single time. The identical CDR3 is also encoded by other nucleotide sequences in the sample. The CDR3: CASSPTGGAYEQYF. Written as DNA, the CDR3 is TGTGCCAGCAGCCCCACGGGGGGGGCCTACGAGCAGTACTTC. This sequence joins TRBV9 and TRBJ2-7; the match to TRBD2 covers 8 bases. V lost 4 bases, J lost 2 bases, and 5 bases stayed unmatched. Germline V gene sequence: CDR1 SGDLS, CDR2 YYNGEE. CDR3 size: 14 residues.

Concerning this clone: The same CDR3 arises from other DNA sequences in this sample as well. V usage is TRBV13 and J usage is TRBJ1-1; D uncertain. In germline, CDR1 is PRHDT, CDR2 FYEKMQ (reference sequence). The CDR3 has 12 amino acids. The germline V and J ends were trimmed by 6 bases and 1 base, with 6 bases remaining between them. CDR3 nucleotides: TGTGCCAGCAGTTTTCCGAACACTGAAGCTTTCTTT. This gives the protein CASSFPNTEAFF.

This clone occurred once. The chain recombines TRBV14 with TRBJ1-2; unclear D gene. The CDR3 runs 13 residues. Looked up from germline, CDR1 is SGHDN and CDR2 is FVKESK. The germline V and J ends were trimmed by 0 bases and 4 bases, with 6 bases remaining between them. The CDR3 sequence: CASSQERAYGYTF. In DNA, the CDR3 is TGTGCCAGCAGCCAAGAACGGGCCTATGGCTACACCTTC.

On this clone itself: The conserved final phenylalanine or tryptophan is absent from the CDR3, which likely points to a read error. No DNA is shown, since the ends of the CDR3 on it are uncertain; the CDR3 is the one TCRdb lists. V usage is TRBV5-5 and J usage is TRBJ1-4. Germline V gene sequence: CDR1 SGHKS, CDR2 YYEKEE (reference sequence). The CDR3 comprises 10 residues, both ends counted. This chain's CDR3 is CASSFPGATV.

The rearrangement uses TRBV18 and TRBJ2-7, with a possible D match to TRBD1 (6 bases). This CDR3 comprises 14 residues. V was clipped by 3 bases and J by 2 bases, with 11 bases between them. Germline CDR1 KGHSH, CDR2 LQKENI. The CDR3 DNA is TGTGCCAGCTCACCTTCCGGGACAACCTACGAGCAGTACTTC. This sequence encodes CASSPSGTTYEQYF.